This TCR beta chain was observed in a study of memory CD4+ T cells and cytomegalovirus serostatus. Study context: Healthy Belgian adult donors included about nine CMV-positive and 24 CMV-negative people.

As to this clone: The identical CDR3 is also encoded by other nucleotide sequences in the sample.

Produced via immunoSEQ multiplex PCR; TCRdb's table is partial and in-frame only. The table lists tens of thousands of clones, more than 65% of them singletons. The sort gate was single viable CD3+CD4+CD8-CD45RO+ cells for memory CD4+ T cells. Trimming took 1 base from V and 5 from J, leaving 3 bases between them. The germline CDR1 and CDR2 sequences are SGHTA and FQGNSA. The CDR3 covers 11 residues. The sample consisted of memory CD4+ T cells from blood. This receptor was taken from an adult in good health and CMV-seronegative. Some clones in this sample may be carry-over from other donors' samples. The rearrangement uses TRBV7-2 and TRBJ2-7; no definite D call. CDR3 nucleotides: TGTGCCAGCAGCTTAGTCAACGAGCAGTACTTC. This gives the protein CASSLVNEQYF.